The entry that follows covers one T cell receptor (beta chain) sequence. This clonotype was picked up many times. What antigen it recognizes has not been identified. Base qualities were left out, and no much larger clone turns up one base away. Reverse transcription of 400 to 600 ng RNA was performed with SuperScript III using primers directed against the alpha and beta constant regions. Separate libraries for the alpha and beta chains were generated through chain-specific third strand synthesis that incorporated multiplexing indices. To avoid primer bias, the protocol used one single primer pair to amplify every rearrangement within a chain, and the protocol also attached molecular barcodes to each cDNA molecule. T4 RNA Ligase 1 joined purified cDNA to a 5' RACE adapter that carried a random hexamer and the SP2 sequencing primer site. The authors primed second strand synthesis from the SP2 site with Phusion polymerase and used slow temperature ramps to favor optimal annealing. Two random hexamer sequences, both added before amplification and joined together, made up the 12-nucleotide barcode of each molecule. A brief initial PCR introduced P5 and P7 adapter elements together with a second index, and a roughly 24-cycle amplification PCR using P5s and P7 primers was subsequently performed. In total the libraries went through roughly 29 PCR cycles, after which the libraries were quantified on a Qubit, sized on a Bioanalyzer, and diluted to around 4.1 nM. Normalized libraries were sequenced on an Illumina MiSeq with 2 x 250 paired-end kits. Reverse transcription reactions were cleaned up on MinElute columns and eluted into around 10 ul Tris-Cl. A 1:1 ratio of AMPure XP beads was used to clean the adapter ligations after they had run for about 23 hours at 16 degrees C. Per the original workflow: Demultiplexed FASTQ files were processed with a modified Decombinator that output V, J, insert and barcode information. Sequences that shared a barcode but differed from the dominant sequence were treated as errors and discarded, and barcodes were clustered at Levenshtein distance 3 and counted to estimate the original cDNA molecules. For downstream analyses, the R packages ineq, vegan, igraph and RCytoscape were used, along with IMGT nomenclature and CDR3 definitions. The authors computed V gene usage over distinct sequences and counted each TCR a single time to avoid skew from clonal expansion. Whenever two unique CDR3 amino acid sequences within a donor differed by a single Levenshtein edit, similarity networks linked them. Published HIV-specific CDR3s (fewer than 100 alpha, 702 beta) and CMV-specific CDR3s (approximately 13 alpha, about 260 beta) were assembled and queried against the repertoires. It was shown by random subsampling to size-matched repertoires that the decreased diversity of patients was not caused by their lower sequence numbers. Using fastp trimming at Q25 and MiXCR clonotype assembly, TCRdb reanalyzed the public sequencing data and kept in-frame beta chains. Identical CDR3 proteins give one entry, which carries the most common genes and DNA. The V and J calls and clone size come from TCRdb's table, not from the authors' own analysis. The sample data list approximately 5,400 distinct CDR3 sequences, and under 30% of these were observed just once. The ten most abundant clones make up around 25% of the sample.

The data belong to a study of HIV-infected patients and healthy controls (TCRdb year 2014). Some background on the complete study: CD4 counts rose modestly but significantly in most of the 16 patients after three months of therapy, yet stayed below normal ranges. The CD4:CD8 ratio rose slightly, whereas CD8 counts showed no consistent shift during early therapy. An undetectable viral load was attained by 11 of 16 patients by the second bleed and by all patients after a further year of therapy. Overall T-cell lymphocytopenia was not observed in the patients, and no significant difference from controls was found in total CDR3 counts per chain. The study tested whether deep TCR repertoire sequencing of HIV patients' small blood samples could capture immune perturbation and reconstitution.

What the research found in general, with its limitations: The study cohorts differed slightly in age and sex profile, but those differences did not account for the observed differences in diversity. Comparisons were complicated by unequal numbers of distinct sequences between patients and controls, and rare events from HIV-infected data were overweighted by size-matching. During therapy, a significant decrease in frequency was seen for HIV-associated CDR3s, whereas no significant change was found for CMV-associated CDR3s, although most of them became more frequent. HLA typing of donors was not performed in the study. Processing was restricted to sixteen HIV-infected individuals, which the authors judged to be a major constraint on the generalizability of the findings. More CDR3s were shared between individuals among healthy controls than among HIV+ patients, as measured by Jaccard index and by the count of highly shared sequences. HIV-infected repertoires had significantly higher mean Gini indices than controls, possibly reflecting oligoclonality. The dynamics of distinct T-cell subpopulations could not be separated, and sequencing depth was restricted, because whole blood was used. Alpha-chain CDR3s from MAIT cells appeared at high frequency in healthy controls but were severely depleted in HIV+ repertoires. Compared with controls, HIV-infected patients showed significantly different mean usage of eight alpha and eight beta V genes. In HIV-infected patients, the apparent post-therapy recovery of the Gini index was not replicated in size-matched repertoire data. The pairing of alpha and beta chains was not determined in the samples. Compared with untreated HIV+ repertoires, healthy control repertoires had roughly threefold more distinct CDR3s and a higher Shannon diversity.

After removal of 1 base from V and 0 bases from J, the junction retains 14 bases not matched to a gene. Including the terminal cysteine and phenylalanine, the CDR3 comprises 19 residues. The sequence is cut down to CDR3 DNA, 57 bases in frame from base 1. CDR1 and CDR2, per the germline V gene (reference sequence), are DFQATT and SNEGSKA. Since whole blood was used without any cell fractionation, the repertoire reflected all peripheral T cells in unsorted form. For RNA extraction, approximately 2.3 ml of peripheral blood was collected into Tempus tubes. The first sixteen eligible patients were processed from the enrolled HIV-infected adults, who had not yet received antiretroviral therapy and were about to begin treatment. Enrollment excluded patients who had febrile or AIDS-related illness, tumors, hepatitis B or C coinfection, immunomodulatory therapy, recent vaccination or treatment interruptions. Residual genomic DNA was removed with the TURBO-DNase kit and globin mRNA was depleted with GLOBINclear. Pretreatment blood was drawn from HIV-infected patients immediately prior to the initiation of antiretroviral therapy.

The sample was blood, taken before antiretroviral therapy. This TCR came from an adult with HIV infection. This sequence uses TRBV20-1 and TRBJ2-3, and TRBD2 aligns with 9 junction nucleotides. The sequenced DNA: TGCAGTGCTAGAGGAGTACTAGCGGGCTGGTTCGCTAGCACAGATACGCAGTATTTT. This yields the protein CSARGVLAGWFASTDTQYF.